Described below is a single TCR beta chain sequence and its context. The antigen is not known. This entry is derived from a study of T cell responses to AZD1222 COVID-19 vaccine. Findings of the study overall: Donors were mostly white British, more females; clonal diversity possibly underestimated.

The V gene's germline CDR1 is LNHDA and CDR2 SQIVND (reference sequence). The CDR3 has 13 amino acids. Trimming pared 10 bases from V and 1 base from J, leaving 10 bases between. Data came from immunoSEQ multiplex PCR; TCRdb stores just in-frame clones and leaves some out. The sample includes more than 150,000 clones, 85% to 95% of them seen just once. This TCR was sampled from an adult who received the AZD1222 COVID-19 vaccine. The chain has TRBV19 and TRBJ1-4; no firm D call. The source material was peripheral blood, sampled 28 days after the second AZD1222 dose. In DNA form, the CDR3 reads TGTGCCACATCTTCACGAACTAATGAAAAACTGTTTTTT. This encodes CATSSRTNEKLFF.